This is a list of T cell receptor beta chains from one sample in a study of a mutant IDH1 vaccine in newly diagnosed glioma. Clones were sequenced by immunoSEQ multiplex PCR, and TCRdb holds only the in-frame ones, with some missing. The sample holds approximately 80,000 clones, more than 80% seen once. No antigens are known for them. The sample consisted of PBMCs, taken from a glioma patient whose treatment included an IDH1 peptide vaccine. The source of these receptors is a middle-aged man with glioma. Each CDR3 is given with its conserved first and last residue. Fields, in order: D gene, J gene, V gene, clone size, CDR3 DNA, CDR3 protein. The D gene is left open where the match is weak. Clone size is given for some rows only: seen once, a few or many times, or a class if the clone is expanded.

>NA|TRBJ2-2|TRBV5-6|NA
TGTGCCAGCAGCTTAGATGGCAGGGGCCCTTTGGGGGAGCTGTTTTTT
CASSLDGRGPLGELFF
>NA|TRBJ2-3|TRBV7-2|NA
TGTGCCAGCAGCCCGGGAACTACTAGCACAGATACGCAGTATTTT
CASSPGTTSTDTQYF
>NA|TRBJ1-1|TRBV5-1|NA
TGCGCCAGCAGCGGCGGGTTGGTGAACACTGAAGCTTTCTTT
CASSGGLVNTEAFF
>NA|TRBJ2-2|TRBV10-1|NA
TGCGCCAGCAGTGAGGGGCAGGGACTCACCGGGGAGCTGTTTTTT
CASSEGQGLTGELFF
>NA|TRBJ2-7|TRBV27|NA
TGTGCCAGCAGTTTACTGCCTGGTATGGGCGAGCAGTACTTC
CASSLLPGMGEQYF
>NA|TRBJ2-1|TRBV7-6|NA
TGTGCCAGCAGCATCCATAGGGGGAATGAGCAGTTCTTC
CASSIHRGNEQFF
>TRBD1|TRBJ1-3|TRBV4-3|NA
TGCGCCAGCAGCCCCAATAGGTTGGGGACAGGAACTGGAAACACCATATATTTT
CASSPNRLGTGTGNTIYF
>NA|TRBJ2-5|TRBV4-1|NA
TGCGCCAGCAGCCAAGATGCGGCCAGGGGAACGGAGACCCAGTACTTC
CASSQDAARGTETQYF
>NA|TRBJ2-1|TRBV7-2|NA
TGTGCCAGCAGCTTTGGTTACGGCTACAATGAGCAGTTCTTC
CASSFGYGYNEQFF
>NA|TRBJ2-1|TRBV5-1|NA
TGCGCCAGCACCGACAATCCCGGGACCGCCCATGAGCAGTTCTTC
CASTDNPGTAHEQFF
>TRBD1|TRBJ2-7|TRBV5-1|NA
TGCGCCAGCAGCGTAGGACCGGGACAGGGAGGTAACCAGCAGTACTTC
CASSVGPGQGGNQQYF
>NA|TRBJ1-1|TRBV19|once
TGTGCCAGTAGTGTGTTAACAGGGTATACTGAAGCTTTCTTT
CASSVLTGYTEAFF
>TRBD1|TRBJ1-5|TRBV6-5|NA
TGTGCCAGCAGTATTGGGACAGGGGGGAATCAGCCCCAGCATTTT
CASSIGTGGNQPQHF
>NA|TRBJ1-2|TRBV6-6|NA
TGTGCCAGCAGTTACTCGCTAAGGGAGACCTATGGCTACACCTTC
CASSYSLRETYGYTF
>NA|TRBJ1-2|TRBV6-5|NA
TGTGCCAGCAGCCGCCTCGGGGGAAGTACCTATGGCTACACCTTC
CASSRLGGSTYGYTF
>NA|TRBJ2-3|TRBV18|NA
TGTGCCAGCTCACCCCAGGCGTCCAAACCTAGCACAGATACGCAGTATTTT
CASSPQASKPSTDTQYF
>TRBD2|TRBJ2-7|TRBV18|NA
TGTGCCAGCTCACCAGGCGGGAGGACCTCCTACGAGCAGTACTTC
CASSPGGRTSYEQYF
>NA|TRBJ2-5|TRBV6-1|NA
TGTGCCAGCAGCTCAAAAACGGAGACCCAGTACTTC
CASSSKTETQYF
>NA|TRBJ2-7|TRBV5-1|NA
TGCGCCAGCACTGGGACACAAAGCTCCTACGAGCAGTACTTC
CASTGTQSSYEQYF
>NA|TRBJ1-4|TRBV6-5|NA
TGTGCCAGCAGTTACTCGGGGCCAACTAATGAAAAACTGTTTTTT
CASSYSGPTNEKLFF
>TRBD2|TRBJ2-7|TRBV4-2|NA
TGTGCCAGCAGCCAGGGACTAGCGGGAGAGGGTTACGAGCAGTACTTC
CASSQGLAGEGYEQYF
>NA|TRBJ1-1|TRBV9|NA
TGTGCCAGCTCTCGGACGGGGTTGGGGACTGAAGCTTTCTTT
CASSRTGLGTEAFF
>TRBD2|TRBJ2-1|TRBV19|NA
TGTGCCAGTAGTATAGTTAGCGGGGGCACGGATGAGCAGTTCTTC
CASSIVSGGTDEQFF
>TRBD2|TRBJ2-3|TRBV29-1|NA
TGCAGCGTTGCGCCCTCGGGGGGAGATACGCAGTATTTT
CSVAPSGGDTQYF
>NA|TRBJ2-1|TRBV4-1|once
TGCGCCAGCAGCCCCACCGTAGGGGAATACAATGAGCAGTTCTTC
CASSPTVGEYNEQFF
>TRBD2|TRBJ2-5|TRBV9|NA
TGTGCCAGCAGCGCCAGCGGGGGGGTGCAAGAGACCCAGTACTTC
CASSASGGVQETQYF
>TRBD2|TRBJ2-1|TRBV30|NA
TGTGCCTGGAGTGTATGGGGGACTAGCGGCTACAATGAGCAGTTCTTC
CAWSVWGTSGYNEQFF
>NA|TRBJ2-2|TRBV18|few
TGTGCCAGCTCACCACAGAGTACCGGGGAGCTGTTTTTT
CASSPQSTGELFF
>NA|TRBJ2-1|TRBV5-1|NA
TGCGCCAGCAACGACGTAGGCAATGAGCAGTTCTTC
CASNDVGNEQFF
>NA|TRBJ2-6|TRBV10-3|NA
TGTGCCATCAACAATCCCCGGACAAGGGCCAACGTCCTGACTTTC
CAINNPRTRANVLTF
>TRBD2|TRBJ2-5|TRBV7-2|once
TGTGCCAGCAGCTGGAGGGGACTAGCGGAACAAGAGACCCAGTACTTC
CASSWRGLAEQETQYF
>TRBD1|TRBJ1-1|TRBV19|NA
TGTGCCACGCTCCCGGACAGGGTCACTGAAGCTTTCTTT
CATLPDRVTEAFF
>NA|TRBJ2-7|TRBV5-1|NA
TGCGCCAGCAGTAGCCAACTCGGGAACTACGAGCAGTACTTC
CASSSQLGNYEQYF
>TRBD2|TRBJ2-1|TRBV5-6|medium-sized
TGTGCCAGCAGCCCGGGACTAGCGGGTCCTGTCTCCTACAATGAGCAGTTCTTC
CASSPGLAGPVSYNEQFF
>TRBD1|TRBJ2-5|TRBV6-1|NA
TGTGCCAGCAGTGGGTGGACAGGGATGGGAGAGACCCAGTACTTC
CASSGWTGMGETQYF
>TRBD1|TRBJ2-7|TRBV6-1|NA
TGTGCCAGCAGATCGACAGGGTCCCACGAGCAGTACTTC
CASRSTGSHEQYF
>NA|TRBJ2-7|TRBV19|NA
TGTGCCAGTAGGGAGACCGGTTTCTCCTACGAGCAGTACTTC
CASRETGFSYEQYF
>NA|TRBJ1-2|TRBV19|few
TGTGCCAGTAGCCCCGGGGCCTATGGCTACACCTTC
CASSPGAYGYTF
>NA|TRBJ1-2|TRBV13|NA
TGTGCCAGCAGCACCGGTCCTAGCGGCTACACCTTC
CASSTGPSGYTF
>NA|TRBJ1-1|TRBV6-5|NA
TGTGCCAGCAGACGAAGATACACTGAAGCTTTCTTT
CASRRRYTEAFF
>NA|TRBJ1-2|TRBV5-4|NA
TGCGCCAGCAGCCAAGATCGAGTCGGTGCTAACTATGGCTACACCTTC
CASSQDRVGANYGYTF
>NA|TRBJ2-1|TRBV7-2|NA
TGTGCCAGCAGCTTAGGTATACAGTCTTCTAGTGAGCAGTTCTTC
CASSLGIQSSSEQFF
>TRBD2|TRBJ2-1|TRBV4-3|NA
TGCGCCAGCAGCCAAGTTCTAGCGGGCAACAATGAGCAGTTCTTC
CASSQVLAGNNEQFF
>TRBD1|TRBJ2-3|TRBV19|once
TGTGCCAGTACAGGGGACAGGGGGACAGATACGCAGTATTTT
CASTGDRGTDTQYF
>TRBD1|TRBJ1-5|TRBV13|NA
TGTGCCAGCAGCGCCCGGGACAGTCGCAATCAGCCCCAGCATTTT
CASSARDSRNQPQHF
>NA|TRBJ1-1|TRBV6-6|NA
TGTGCCAGCAGTTTGACAGCGGGAACTGAAGCTTTCTTT
CASSLTAGTEAFF
>NA|TRBJ2-3|TRBV19|NA
TGTGCCAGTAGTATAGAACCTAGCGCCGGGACGCAGTATTTT
CASSIEPSAGTQYF
>TRBD1|TRBJ2-7|TRBV5-1|NA
TGCGCCAGCAGCTTGGGGCCCGGGACAGGGGTCATCTACGAGCAGTACTTC
CASSLGPGTGVIYEQYF
>TRBD2|TRBJ2-1|TRBV11-3|NA
TGTGCCAGCAGCAACCAGCGGGGGGGCCCCAATGAGCAGTTCTTC
CASSNQRGGPNEQFF
>NA|TRBJ2-7|TRBV30|NA
TGTGCCTGGAACCACGGGACCTACGAGCAGTACTTC
CAWNHGTYEQYF
>NA|TRBJ1-1|TRBV10-3|few
TGTGCCATCAGTGGAGACACTGAAGCTTTCTTT
CAISGDTEAFF
>NA|TRBJ2-1|TRBV20-1|once
TGCAGTGCGTTAGTGAATGAGCAGTTCTTC
CSALVNEQFF
>TRBD1|TRBJ2-7|TRBV11-2|NA
TGTGCCAGCAGCTCCCTGACAGGGGGGAGCTCCTACGAGCAGTACTTC
CASSSLTGGSSYEQYF
>NA|TRBJ1-2|TRBV28|NA
TGTGCCAGCAGTTGGGCAGGGTTAGGCTACACCTTC
CASSWAGLGYTF
>NA|TRBJ1-2|TRBV19|NA
TGTGCCAGTACGGGGGCGAACTATGGCTACACCTTC
CASTGANYGYTF